This entry lists 27 T cell receptor beta chains sequenced from one sample in a study of blood T cell repertoires in COVID-19. The repertoire was sequenced with immunoSEQ multiplex PCR; TCRdb's copy has only in-frame clones and lacks some. This table has fewer than 85,000 clones, roughly 87% appearing once. The specimen was peripheral blood. The receptors shown here come from a man in his sixties with acute or convalescent COVID-19.

The chain carries TRBV27 and TRBJ2-3, with D possibly being TRBD1 (6 bases). From germline, CDR1 is MNHEY and CDR2 SMNVEV (reference sequence). This CDR3 contains 16 residues. V lost 0 bases and J lost 1, with 11 bases in between. The CDR3 spells CASSLSWGHGTDTQYF. CDR3 nucleotides: TGTGCCAGCAGTTTATCTTGGGGGCATGGCACAGATACGCAGTATTTT.

The rearrangement uses TRBV11-2 and TRBJ2-7; 7 bases agree with TRBD2. The CDR3 contains 14 residues. Germline V gene sequence: CDR1 SGHAT, CDR2 FQNNGV. J lost 3 bases, V lost 1 base, and 3 bases had no gene match. The CDR3 region has the DNA TGTGCCAGCAGCTTAGGGGGGGGGAGCTACGAGCAGTACTTC. This codes for CASSLGGGSYEQYF.

The chain joins TRBV5-4 to TRBJ2-1, with D perhaps TRBD2 (6 bases). The CDR3 extends over 16 amino acids. Germline V gene lookup returns CDR1 SGHNT and CDR2 YYREEE (reference sequence). V lost 0 bases, J lost 2 bases, and 12 bases lay in between. CDR3 nucleotide sequence: TGTGCCAGCAGCTTGGCTCTGGGCGGGGCCTACAATGAGCAGTTCTTC. Amino acids: CASSLALGGAYNEQFF.

The chain couples TRBV24-1 to TRBJ2-7; the match to TRBD2 covers 13 bases. V dropped 3 bases and J dropped 3; count of bases not matched to a gene: 4. CDR1 is KGHDR and CDR2 is SFDVKD in the germline V gene. The CDR3 is made up of 16 amino acids. The CDR3 reads CATSDMGLAGIYEQYF. The CDR3 DNA is TGTGCCACCAGTGATATGGGACTAGCGGGGATCTACGAGCAGTACTTC.

The chain is built from TRBV7-2 and TRBJ1-2, with a weak D call TRBD1 (5 bases). The germline V and J ends were trimmed by 3 bases and 5 bases, with 16 bases remaining between them. There are 15 residues in the CDR3. The germline V gene has CDR1 SGHTA and CDR2 FQGNSA. The CDR3 coding sequence is TGTGCCAGCAGCTTGGGGCCTGGGATGGGATATGGCTACACCTTC. It yields the protein CASSLGPGMGYGYTF.

This rearrangement joins TRBV6-5 to TRBJ1-6; 7 bases line up with TRBD1. Per the germline V gene, CDR1 is MNHEY and CDR2 is SVGAGI. This CDR3 contains 15 residues. J gave up 4 bases and V 7 bases, and 7 bases lay outside the gene matches. The CDR3 region has the DNA TGTGCCAGCACCAAGACAGGGAGGTATAATTCACCCCTCCACTTT. It specifies CASTKTGRYNSPLHF.

The V call is TRBV5-6, the J call TRBJ2-5, with D possibly being TRBD2 (6 bases). Trimming shortened V by 2 bases and J by 2 bases, and 10 bases separated the two germline ends. This CDR3 region has 14 residues. The germline V gene encodes CDR1 SGHDT and CDR2 YYEEEE. In DNA form, the CDR3 reads TGTGCCAGCAGCTTACGGGGGAGTCAAGAGACCCAGTACTTC. This codes for CASSLRGSQETQYF.

The J gene is TRBJ2-1, the V gene TRBV12-3 or TRBV12-4, with a tentative D call TRBD2 (6 bases). The V end was cut by 6 bases, the J end by 8 bases, with 14 bases between. The CDR3 extends over 13 amino acids. The CDR3 loop is CASRRGTEDEQFF. In DNA form, the CDR3 reads TGTGCCAGCAGGCGAGGGACTGAGGATGAGCAGTTCTTC.

CDR3 in amino acids: CASSLGLAGGQWETQYF. The CDR3 bases are TGTGCCAGCAGCTTAGGACTAGCGGGGGGGCAATGGGAGACCCAGTACTTC. The rearrangement links TRBV7-7 to TRBJ2-5; TRBD2 aligns across 14 bases. The CDR3 length is 17 residues. Germline V gene lookup returns CDR1 SSHAT and CDR2 FNYEAQ (reference sequence). The V and J ends lost 1 base and 5 bases, in that order; junction bases with no gene match: 6.

The genes are TRBV10-3 and TRBJ2-1; possibly TRBD1 for D (6 bases). Trimming removed 3 bases at V and 7 bases at J, with 16 bases between. The CDR3 has 15 residues. The V gene's germline CDR1 is ENHRY and CDR2 SYGVKD. In nucleotides, the CDR3 is TGTGCCATCAGTGACACCCAGGGGAGTGGGAATGAGCAGTTCTTC. Its translation is CAISDTQGSGNEQFF.

The chain carries TRBV9 and TRBJ2-5; the D gene is possibly TRBD2 (6 bases). This CDR3 has 15 residues. Deletions cut 3 bases from V and 2 bases from J, with 14 bases between. Germline-derived CDR1 and CDR2 are SGDLS and YYNGEE. This CDR3 reads CASSAQPGGQETQYF. The CDR3 coding sequence is TGTGCCAGCAGCGCCCAGCCCGGAGGGCAAGAGACCCAGTACTTC.

The J gene is TRBJ1-5, the V gene TRBV19, with TRBD1 matching over 7 bases. The germline V gene encodes CDR1 LNHDA and CDR2 SQIVND (reference sequence). Losses at the gene ends were 6 bases for V and 0 bases for J; bases not matched to a gene: 8. The CDR3 runs 16 residues. CDR3 region: CASSQTGYNSNQPQHF. In nucleotides, the CDR3 is TGTGCCAGTAGCCAGACAGGGTATAATAGCAATCAGCCCCAGCATTTT.

The chain employs TRBV29-1 and TRBJ2-1; a possible D gene is TRBD2 (5 bases). Looked up from germline, CDR1 is SQVTM and CDR2 is ANQGSEA. The CDR3 consists of 12 residues. Trimming took 4 bases from V and 8 from J, leaving 12 bases between them. In nucleotides, the CDR3 is TGCAGCGTTGGAGTTGCGGGCCATGAGCAGTTCTTC. Protein sequence: CSVGVAGHEQFF.

V is TRBV29-1 and J is TRBJ1-1, with D maybe TRBD1 (5 bases). Between the trimmed V and J ends, which lost 4 bases and 11 bases, there was a span of 23 bases. CDR3 length: 14 residues. Germline values: CDR1 SQVTM, CDR2 ANQGSEA. This CDR3 is CSVVWKRAPEGAFF. As DNA, the CDR3 is TGCAGCGTTGTTTGGAAGAGGGCTCCGGAGGGGGCTTTCTTT.

This rearrangement joins TRBV14 to TRBJ1-2; D remains unclear. V dropped 1 base and J dropped 2 bases, with 17 bases sitting between them. This CDR3 contains 17 residues. In germline, CDR1 is SGHDN, CDR2 FVKESK. The CDR3 coding sequence is TGTGCCAGCAGCCAAGTCTTCCGGCAGGAGGAGAACTATGGCTACACCTTC. It translates to CASSQVFRQEENYGYTF.

The genes are TRBV6-2 or TRBV6-3 and TRBJ2-1, with 10 bases identical to TRBD2. V lost 2 bases to trimming and J lost 5 bases; unmatched junction nucleotides: 6. The CDR3 runs to 16 residues. From germline, CDR1 is MNHEY and CDR2 SVGEGT. CDR3 residues: CASSYTGLAMHNEQFF. The CDR3 nucleotides read TGTGCCAGCAGTTACACGGGACTAGCGATGCACAATGAGCAGTTCTTC.

The chain carries TRBV5-8 and TRBJ2-2; 9 bases map to TRBD1. Trimming removed 4 bases from V and 3 bases from J; junction bases left unmatched: 7. The CDR3 length is 16 residues. Germline V gene data show CDR1 as SGHTS and CDR2 as YDEGEE. The CDR3: CASSRTGGLDTGELFF. The CDR3 nucleotides are TGTGCCAGCAGCCGAACAGGGGGCTTGGACACCGGGGAGCTGTTTTTT.

V and J are TRBV7-8 and TRBJ1-2; a possible D gene is TRBD1 (5 bases). The ends were cut back, 8 bases at V and 4 bases at J, with 20 bases in the middle. Germline CDR1 and CDR2: SGHVS and FQNEAQ. This CDR3 spans 15 amino acids. Here the CDR3 reads CASSMGGKSSYGYTF. Written as DNA, the CDR3 is TGTGCCAGCTCAATGGGGGGGAAATCGAGCTATGGCTACACCTTC.

This chain joins TRBV19 and TRBJ2-3, with 7 bases matching TRBD2. The length of the CDR3 is 14 residues. J lost 0 bases, V lost 7 bases, and 4 bases had no gene match. CDR1 is LNHDA, CDR2 SQIVND, per germline (reference sequence). The chain's CDR3 is CASKERGSTDTQYF. CDR3 DNA sequence: TGTGCCAGTAAGGAGCGGGGCAGCACAGATACGCAGTATTTT.

The table lists this clone with a few counts. The chain recombines TRBV25-1 with TRBJ1-4; 7 positions match TRBD1. The J segment lost 5 bases and the V segment lost 3 bases, leaving 6 bases of the junction unmatched. The length of the CDR3 is 15 residues. Germline V gene sequence: CDR1 MGHDK, CDR2 SYGVNS. CDR3 nucleotides: TGTGCCAGCAGTGATCCCGGGACAGCAAATGAAAAACTGTTTTTT. This sequence encodes CASSDPGTANEKLFF. Combining the CDR3 with reference TRBV25-1 and TRBJ1-4 gives the whole variable domain EADIYQTPRYLVIGTGKKITLECSQTMGHDKMYWYQQDPGMELHLIHYSYGVNSTEKGDLSSESTVSRIRTEHFPLTLESARPSHTSQYLCASSDPGTANEKLFFGSGTQLSVL.

This clone was observed a few times. This chain uses TRBV10-2 with TRBJ1-5; D is unresolved. Trimming pared 5 bases from V and 5 bases from J, leaving 13 bases between. Germline CDR1 and CDR2: WSHSY and SAAADI. This CDR3 has 14 amino acids. The DNA of the CDR3 is TGCGCCAGCAGTCCCGTACCCAGCGATCAGCCCCAGCATTTT. This encodes CASSPVPSDQPQHF.

The table lists this clone with a count of one. The gene calls are TRBV5-6 and TRBJ1-5, with TRBD1 matching over 9 bases. Germline V lookup: CDR1 SGHDT, CDR2 YYEEEE. The CDR3 is 13 amino acids. The trim removed 2 bases at V and 7 bases at J, leaving 1 base unmatched. The CDR3 DNA reads as TGTGCCAGCAGCTTCGGACAGGGGCAGCCCCAGCATTTT. Protein product: CASSFGQGQPQHF. Combining the CDR3 with reference TRBV5-6 and TRBJ1-5 gives the whole variable domain DAGVTQSPTHLIKTRGQQVTLRCSPKSGHDTVSWYQQALGQGPQFIFQYYEEEERQRGNFPDRFSGHQFPNYSSELNVNALLLGDSALYLCASSFGQGQPQHFGDGTRLSIL.

The gene calls are TRBV25-1 and TRBJ2-7, with D maybe TRBD2 (7 bases). CDR3 length: 13 residues. Germline CDR1 reads MGHDK; CDR2 reads SYGVNS. Trimming removed 6 bases at V and 2 bases at J, with 11 bases between. The CDR3 DNA follows: TGTGCCAGCAGCATGGGGGGGCCCTACGAGCAGTACTTC. Encoded protein: CASSMGGPYEQYF.

V is TRBV18 and J is TRBJ1-1; no definite D call. The germline gives CDR1 KGHSH, CDR2 LQKENI. V lost 3 bases to trimming and J lost 0 bases, with 8 bases between them. The CDR3 runs 14 residues. CDR3 DNA sequence: TGTGCCAGCTCACCTGCAGACATGAACACTGAAGCTTTCTTT. Translating it yields CASSPADMNTEAFF.

J is TRBJ2-7 and V is TRBV3-1 (or the pseudogene TRBV3-2), with D unresolved. Germline CDR1 and CDR2: LGHDT and YNNKEL (reference sequence). CDR3 size: 13 residues. Trimming removed 1 base at V and 0 bases at J, with 4 bases between. CDR3 in DNA: TGTGCCAGCAGCCAAGCGTCCTCCTACGAGCAGTACTTC. Translating gives CASSQASSYEQYF.

The chain joins TRBV6-2 or TRBV6-3 to TRBJ2-1; the match to TRBD1 covers 7 bases. V trimming: 6 bases; J trimming: 2 bases; junction bases outside the gene matches: 10. From germline, CDR1 is MNHEY and CDR2 SVGEGT. CDR3 length: 16 amino acids. The CDR3 spells CASSTDREDTYNEQFF. The CDR3 bases are TGTGCCAGCAGCACCGACAGGGAAGATACCTACAATGAGCAGTTCTTC.

The J gene is TRBJ2-1, the V gene TRBV29-1; TRBD2 matches at 13 bases. The germline gives CDR1 SQVTM, CDR2 ANQGSEA. Trimming at V came to 3 bases and at J to 10 bases, leaving 12 bases not matched to a gene. The CDR3 has 16 residues. Here the CDR3 DNA reads TGCAGCGTTGAGACGGGACTAGCGGGGAAAGCTCTGGAGCAGTTCTTC. This codes for CSVETGLAGKALEQFF.